This TCR beta chain is drawn from a study of OX40 agonist ivuxolimab in advanced cancers. Study details: Anti-PD-1, anti-PD-L1 or anti-CTLA-4 therapy given earlier was allowed, and roughly 40% had some.

There are 17 residues in the CDR3. After removal of 3 bases from V and 2 bases from J, the junction contained 5 bases not matched to a gene. Germline V gene lookup returns CDR1 SGHVS and CDR2 FQNEAQ. Sequenced by immunoSEQ multiplex PCR; TCRdb stores in-frame clones only, minus some. The table includes about 83,000 clones, about 86% detected once. The TCR comes from an adult with an advanced solid tumor such as melanoma, head and neck, liver or kidney cancer. The sequenced sample was CD4+ or CD8+ T cells sorted from blood, obtained in a trial of the OX40 agonist ivuxolimab. The chain couples TRBV7-8 to TRBJ2-6, with 9 bases lining up with TRBD1. DNA for the CDR3: TGTGCCAGCAGCTTTCTACAGGGGGCTACTGGGGCCAACGTCCTGACTTTC. Protein product: CASSFLQGATGANVLTF.